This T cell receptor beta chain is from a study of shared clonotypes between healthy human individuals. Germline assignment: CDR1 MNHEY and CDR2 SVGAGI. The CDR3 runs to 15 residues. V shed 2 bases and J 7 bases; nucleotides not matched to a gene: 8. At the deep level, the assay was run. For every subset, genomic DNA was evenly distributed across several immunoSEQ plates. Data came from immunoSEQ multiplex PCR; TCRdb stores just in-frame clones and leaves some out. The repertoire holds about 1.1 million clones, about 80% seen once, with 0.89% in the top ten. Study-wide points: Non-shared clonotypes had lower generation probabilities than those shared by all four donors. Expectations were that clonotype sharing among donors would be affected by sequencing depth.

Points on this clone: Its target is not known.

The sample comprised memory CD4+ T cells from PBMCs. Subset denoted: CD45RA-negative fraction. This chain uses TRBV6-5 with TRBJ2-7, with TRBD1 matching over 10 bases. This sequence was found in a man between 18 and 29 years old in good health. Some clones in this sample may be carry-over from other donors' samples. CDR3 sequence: CASSYQDRGFMEQYF. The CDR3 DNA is TGTGCCAGCAGTTACCAGGACAGGGGGTTTATGGAGCAGTACTTC.